This T cell receptor (beta chain) was identified in a study of human T cells and chemical hapten exposure. Time point in this sample: pre-sensitization, week 0. This sample's treatment: therapeutic diphenylcyclopropenone sensitization with weekly scalp DPC. As the library was built, unique molecular identifiers were attached to individual cDNA molecules. A single record per CDR3 protein comes from TCRdb applying MiXCR to the RACE reads. The sample yields 300,000 to 450,000 distinct CDR3 sequences, approximately 5.1% seen once. The clonotype comes from a woman between 45 and 65 years old with alopecia areata. Some clones in this sample may be carry-over from other donors' samples. Sequences were derived from whole blood, sampled in connection with sensitization to the hapten diphenylcyclopropenone (DPC).

The CDR3 here is CASSLSVQNYGYTF. The CDR3 DNA reads as TGTGCCAGCAGTTTATCGGTGCAGAACTATGGCTACACCTTC. The V gene is TRBV27, the J gene TRBJ1-2; no definite D call. The ends were cut back, 0 bases at V and 2 bases at J, with 7 bases in the middle. The CDR3 contains 14 residues. The germline CDR1 and CDR2 sequences are MNHEY and SMNVEV (reference sequence).